This T cell receptor (beta chain) was found in a study of control samples from healthy donors and cancer patients. This clone was seen only once. The CDR3 is 13 residues long. Per germline, CDR1 SGHRS and CDR2 YFSETQ. Trimming removed 4 bases from V and 8 bases from J, with 10 bases in between. Generated by immunoSEQ multiplex PCR, the TCRdb table keeps only in-frame clones and is missing some. Of some 220,000 clones listed, roughly 94% are singletons. Sample: blood. This sequence originates from a man aged 45-65 years in good health. V usage is TRBV5-1 and J usage is TRBJ1-6; D is possibly TRBD1 (6 bases). CDR3 nucleotides: TGCGCCAGCAGCCTGAACAGGGATTCACCCCTCCACTTT. It encodes CASSLNRDSPLHF.